This T cell receptor beta chain was identified in a study of T cells in Graves' hyperthyroidism and ophthalmopathy (dated by TCRdb to about 2019). Describing the broader study: Peripheral blood samples were taken at the time of initial diagnosis, prior to any treatment. The study also compared thyroid tissue and blood T-cell repertoires from five or six Graves' hyperthyroidism patients. Prospective prediction of ophthalmopathy was tested in an independent validation cohort consisting of some 18 hyperthyroidism patients and some 15 patients who later progressed to ophthalmopathy. To identify distinguishing TCR V-J signatures, a discovery cohort of about 95 patients was used, comprising 43 with Graves' ophthalmopathy and some 57 with stable Graves' hyperthyroidism. According to the paper, TCR Vbeta CDR3 sequencing was carried out on over 130 peripheral blood samples, which came from under 50 ophthalmopathy, 75 to 80 hyperthyroidism and approximately 17 progressor patients. After sampling, hyperthyroidism patients received methimazole starting at 30 mg daily, and ophthalmopathy patients received high-dose intravenous methylprednisolone. For training and testing, the 100 or so patients in the discovery cohort were randomly divided in a 7:3 ratio.

The CDR3 runs 19 residues from the cysteine to the phenylalanine. Left in the record is the CDR3 DNA by itself, 57 bases read in frame from the first base. After removal of 7 bases from V and 7 bases from J, the junction retains 17 bases not matched to a gene. CDR1 and CDR2 were assigned from the germline V gene as MDHEN and SYDVKM. This clonotype turned up a few times. This receptor's antigen is unknown. Nothing much larger sits one base from this clone, and base qualities are not available. A patient counted as having stable Graves' hyperthyroidism if no progression to ophthalmopathy occurred over 18 months of follow-up. Hyperthyroidism patients were newly diagnosed, had a disease duration of under 2 months, and were aged 18 to 65 years. Patients with uncontrolled infections, other autoimmune diseases, pregnancy or lactation were excluded. Diagnoses relied on clinical symptoms, serum thyroxine and TRAb, thyroid ultrasound and orbital computed tomography. PBMCs were isolated from about 10 ml of fresh peripheral blood by Ficoll-Paque density gradient centrifugation. Total RNA was extracted with Trizol reagent, and quality was checked on an Agilent 2100 Bioanalyzer.

Summary of the overall study and its limitations: No statistical method was used to fix the sample size in advance, and group allocation was not hidden from the investigators. Ophthalmopathy was separated from stable hyperthyroidism by a 13 V-J signature model, with approximately 90% sensitivity and roughly 84% specificity obtained in cross-validation and 80%/75% obtained in testing. In validation, the model predicted progression to ophthalmopathy a median of about 6.5 months before onset, with approximately 68% sensitivity and almost 75% specificity. Most expanded thyroid clonotypes (frequency above 0.001) were also detected in blood, a finding suggesting that blood repertoires may reflect thyroid immune responses.

The TCR beta CDR3 regions were amplified from RNA transcripts. The TCR CDR3 was subjected to a first round of RT-PCR using the HTBI primer set and the Qiagen OneStep RT-PCR kit. Libraries were constructed in a second round of multiplex PCR, after which size selection and purification were carried out. Libraries were sequenced paired-end with 100 bp reads on an Illumina HiSeq2000. Per the original workflow: SOAPnuke was used to process the raw data, removing reads that contained adapters or uncalled bases, had a mean Phred below 15, or lacked an exact match to the constant primer or identifier. High-quality paired reads were merged with COPE v1.2.5, and unique nucleotide sequences were defined as clonotypes. MiTCR v1.1 was used to align clonotypes to the IMGT TRBV, TRBD and TRBJ reference segments. Analysis was restricted to V-J combinations with a frequency above 0.0001, which covered about 99% of repertoires. A TCS score was defined as the ratio of F50 (clonal expansion) to E x V (chaos), with BLOSUM62-based TCRdist applied between CDR3 peptides within each V-J. Welch's t-statistics and random forest reduced some 510 V-J features to fewer than 15, which were used in a naive Bayes classifier (R e1071). TCRdb reran the public reads through fastp at Q25 and MiXCR, keeping productive beta chains. Here each entry gathers all rows of one CDR3 protein and keeps the most common genes and DNA. The V and J calls reflect TCRdb's pipeline rather than the authors' work. This sample has 650,000 to 700,000 distinct CDR3 sequences in its table, and 15% to 20% of those were observed once. The top ten clones comprise less than 20% of the sample.

Sequencing input: blood. The clonotype originates from a man between 45 and 60 years old with Graves' hyperthyroidism. The V and J segments used are TRBV28 and TRBJ2-1; TRBD2 agrees with 15 junctional bases. CDR3 reads: CASTPGLAGGQTSGNEQFF. The DNA is as follows: TGTGCCAGCACCCCGGGACTAGCGGGAGGCCAAACCAGTGGTAATGAGCAGTTCTTC.